The rows below give T cell receptor beta chains drawn from one sample of a study of shared clonotypes between healthy human individuals. Here immunoSEQ multiplex PCR was the method, and the copy in TCRdb shows in-frame clones only, minus some. This table has roughly 1,100,000 clones, roughly 80% appearing once. Sequences were obtained from memory CD4+ T cells sorted from blood. Receptors originate from a man aged 18 to 29 in good health. Each CDR3 is given with its conserved first and last residue.

V gene	J gene	CDR3 protein
TRBV7-2	TRBJ2-2	CASSLDPGNTGELFF
TRBV9	TRBJ2-7	CASSSRTGWEQYF
TRBV29-1	TRBJ1-4	CSVEEGGFEKLFF
TRBV6-1	TRBJ2-1	CASTRSAVTGNEQFF
TRBV6-1	TRBJ1-1	CASRRDQVENTEAFF
TRBV5-1	TRBJ2-5	CASSRQGETQYF
TRBV29-1	TRBJ2-6	CSVVQAPGANVLTF
TRBV29-1	TRBJ2-5	CSVAGTSRETQYF
TRBV5-5	TRBJ2-3	CASSLDRSTDTQYF
TRBV5-1	TRBJ2-7	CASSLVSGNEQYF
TRBV7-2	TRBJ1-6	CASSLMRTASPLHF
TRBV6-5	TRBJ2-7	CASSSKGDRDGYEQYF
TRBV7-9	TRBJ1-1	CASSFRGVDEAFF
TRBV6-1	TRBJ2-7	CASSGKGSYSYEQYF
TRBV2	TRBJ1-5	CASSAEKGNQPQHF
TRBV2	TRBJ2-1	CASILIEQFF
TRBV6-5	TRBJ1-1	CASSYSSARGRAEAFF
TRBV5-1	TRBJ2-7	CASSPTTGYEQYF
TRBV18	TRBJ1-5	CASSPRRDRESNQPQHF
TRBV7-9	TRBJ2-1	CASTPGSAVNEQFF
TRBV6-5	TRBJ1-1	CASSQTKKNTEAFF
TRBV15	TRBJ2-3	CATSRGLDRSTDTQYF
TRBV30	TRBJ1-5	CAWSGGRNQPQHF
TRBV5-4	TRBJ2-5	CASSLIHTIQETQYF
TRBV4-3	TRBJ1-3	CASSQDRGSGNTIYF
TRBV5-6	TRBJ2-7	CASSLVTASGGYYEQYF
TRBV11-2	TRBJ2-1	CASSLGGLAGNEQFF
TRBV6-1	TRBJ2-5	CASTSGIQETQYF
TRBV6-5	TRBJ1-2	CASTSRDRRGYTF
TRBV30	TRBJ1-6	CACDTRGNSPLHF
TRBV12-5	TRBJ1-5	CASGPAGLYSNQPQHF
TRBV5-1	TRBJ2-1	CASQAGTPPNEQFF
TRBV2	TRBJ2-7	CASHSGLSSYEQYF
TRBV5-6	TRBJ2-2	CASSLVAAGGEFNGELFF
TRBV18	TRBJ1-6	CASSPRQGDPSPLHF
TRBV19	TRBJ2-1	CASSPLSGRATYNEQFF
TRBV5-5	TRBJ1-2	CASSLVVQTSPYGYTF
TRBV6-5	TRBJ2-7	CASREQGSYEQYF
TRBV27	TRBJ2-7	CASSPFRDTSRAQYF
TRBV29-1	TRBJ1-3	CSVNSGGPGNTIYF
TRBV18	TRBJ2-7	CASSLQGNEQYF
TRBV30	TRBJ1-2	CAWRRAGGNLPAGYTF
TRBV5-1	TRBJ2-3	CASNIAGGPTDTQYF
TRBV27	TRBJ2-7	CASSSGPGWSSEQYF
TRBV10-2	TRBJ2-5	CASLDIATETQYF
TRBV4-1	TRBJ2-3	CASSQDWGDDTQYF
TRBV7-8	TRBJ2-1	CASSKLAGPMDEQFF
TRBV5-4	TRBJ2-5	CASSLGLAGGPGVETQYF
TRBV19	TRBJ2-1	CASRDNNYNEQFF
TRBV30	TRBJ2-1	CAWRTSDKSNEQFF
TRBV11-2	TRBJ2-3	CASSSPGQGNTQYF
TRBV10-1	TRBJ1-6	CASSRTGENSPLHF
TRBV7-2	TRBJ2-7	CASSPDLSPYEQYF
TRBV5-4	TRBJ2-1	CASSLRLAGNNGQFF
TRBV5-6	TRBJ1-1	CASSLVGVTEAFF
TRBV5-1	TRBJ1-2	CASSQQGSNYGYTF
TRBV27	TRBJ1-4	CASSLSDRNEKLFF
TRBV30	TRBJ2-3	CAWSVLRTSGITDTQYF
TRBV6-6	TRBJ1-3	CASSFSGNTIYF